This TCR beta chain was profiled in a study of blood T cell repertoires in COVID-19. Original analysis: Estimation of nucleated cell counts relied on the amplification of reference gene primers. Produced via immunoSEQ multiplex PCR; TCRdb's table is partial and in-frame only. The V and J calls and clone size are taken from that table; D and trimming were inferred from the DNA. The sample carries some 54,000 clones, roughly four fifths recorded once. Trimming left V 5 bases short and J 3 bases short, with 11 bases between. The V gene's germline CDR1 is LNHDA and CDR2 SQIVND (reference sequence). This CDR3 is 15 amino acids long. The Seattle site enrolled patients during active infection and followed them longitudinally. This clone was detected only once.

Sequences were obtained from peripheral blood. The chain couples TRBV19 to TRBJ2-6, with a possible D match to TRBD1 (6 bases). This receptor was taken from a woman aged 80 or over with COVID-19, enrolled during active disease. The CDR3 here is CASSLGAGGANVLTF. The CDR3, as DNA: TGTGCCAGTAGTTTGGGGGCCGGTGGGGCCAACGTCCTGACTTTC. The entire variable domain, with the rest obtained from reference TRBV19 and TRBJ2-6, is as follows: DGGITQSPKYLFRKEGQNVTLSCEQNLNHDAMYWYRQDPGQGLRLIYYSQIVNDFQKGDIAEGYSVSREKKESFPLTVTSAQKNPTAFYLCASSLGAGGANVLTFGAGSRLTVL.